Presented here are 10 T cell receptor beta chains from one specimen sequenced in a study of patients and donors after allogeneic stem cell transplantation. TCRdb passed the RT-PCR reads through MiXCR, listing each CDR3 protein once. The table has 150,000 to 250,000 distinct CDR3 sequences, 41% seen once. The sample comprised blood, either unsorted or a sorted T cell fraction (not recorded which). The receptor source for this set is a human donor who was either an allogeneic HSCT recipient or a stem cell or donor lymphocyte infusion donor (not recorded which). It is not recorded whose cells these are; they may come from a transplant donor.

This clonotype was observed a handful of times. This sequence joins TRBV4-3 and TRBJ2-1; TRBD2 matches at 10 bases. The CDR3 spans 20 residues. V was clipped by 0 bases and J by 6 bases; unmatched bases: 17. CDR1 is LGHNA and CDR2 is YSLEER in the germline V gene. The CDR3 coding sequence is TGCGCCAGCAGCCAAGAAGGGCTAGCGGGAGCTCAAGCATTGTCCAATGAGCAGTTCTTC. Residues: CASSQEGLAGAQALSNEQFF.

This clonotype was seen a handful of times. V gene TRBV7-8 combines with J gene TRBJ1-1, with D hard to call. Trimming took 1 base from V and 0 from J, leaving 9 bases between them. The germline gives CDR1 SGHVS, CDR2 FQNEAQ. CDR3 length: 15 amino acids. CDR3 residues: CASSLVMALNTEAFF. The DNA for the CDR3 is TGTGCCAGCAGCTTAGTAATGGCGTTGAACACTGAAGCTTTCTTT.

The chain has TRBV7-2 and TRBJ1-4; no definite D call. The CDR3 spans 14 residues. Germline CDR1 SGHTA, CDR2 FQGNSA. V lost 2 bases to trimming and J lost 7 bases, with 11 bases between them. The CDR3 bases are TGTGCCAGCAGCTTACACGGACTGACTGAAAAACTGTTTTTT. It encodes CASSLHGLTEKLFF.

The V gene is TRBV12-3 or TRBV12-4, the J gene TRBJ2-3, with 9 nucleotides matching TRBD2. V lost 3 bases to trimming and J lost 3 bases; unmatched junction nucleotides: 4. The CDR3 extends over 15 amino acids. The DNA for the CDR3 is TGTGCCAGCAGTTTTATTAGCGGGAGTACAGATACGCAGTATTTT. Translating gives CASSFISGSTDTQYF.

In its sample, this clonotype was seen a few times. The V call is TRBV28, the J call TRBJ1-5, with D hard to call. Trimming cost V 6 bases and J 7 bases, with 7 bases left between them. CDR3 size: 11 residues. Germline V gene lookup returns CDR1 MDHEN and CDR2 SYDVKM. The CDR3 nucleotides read TGTGCCAGCAGATCGACCCAGCCCCAGCATTTT. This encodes CASRSTQPQHF.

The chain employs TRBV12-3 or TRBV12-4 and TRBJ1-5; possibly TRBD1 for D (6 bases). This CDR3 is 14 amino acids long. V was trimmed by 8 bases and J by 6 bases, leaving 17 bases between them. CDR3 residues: CASSQGGISQPQHF. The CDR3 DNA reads TGTGCCAGCTCCCAAGGGGGTATTAGTCAGCCCCAGCATTTT.

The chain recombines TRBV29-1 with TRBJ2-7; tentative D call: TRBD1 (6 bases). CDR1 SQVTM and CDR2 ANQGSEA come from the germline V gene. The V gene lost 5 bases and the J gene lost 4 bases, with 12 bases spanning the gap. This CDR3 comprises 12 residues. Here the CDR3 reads CSVIVTGYEQYF. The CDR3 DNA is TGCAGCGTTATTGTGACAGGATACGAGCAGTACTTC.

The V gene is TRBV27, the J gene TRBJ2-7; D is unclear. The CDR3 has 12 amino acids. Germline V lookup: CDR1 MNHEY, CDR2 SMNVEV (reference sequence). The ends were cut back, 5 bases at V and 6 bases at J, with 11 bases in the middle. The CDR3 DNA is TGTGCCAGCAGTCCGTCCCCTTTCGAGCAGTACTTC. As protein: CASSPSPFEQYF.

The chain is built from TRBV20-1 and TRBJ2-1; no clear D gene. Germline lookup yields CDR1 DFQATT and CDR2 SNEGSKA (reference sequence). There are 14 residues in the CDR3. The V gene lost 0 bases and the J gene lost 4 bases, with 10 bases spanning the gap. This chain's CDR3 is CSARDLLLYNEQFF. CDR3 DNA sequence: TGCAGTGCTAGAGATCTTCTTCTGTACAATGAGCAGTTCTTC.

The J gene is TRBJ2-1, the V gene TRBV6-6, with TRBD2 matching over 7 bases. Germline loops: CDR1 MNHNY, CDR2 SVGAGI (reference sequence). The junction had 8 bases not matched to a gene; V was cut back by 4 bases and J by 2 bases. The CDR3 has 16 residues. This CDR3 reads CASSSPRESPYNEQFF. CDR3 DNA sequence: TGTGCCAGCAGTTCCCCGCGGGAGAGCCCCTACAATGAGCAGTTCTTC.